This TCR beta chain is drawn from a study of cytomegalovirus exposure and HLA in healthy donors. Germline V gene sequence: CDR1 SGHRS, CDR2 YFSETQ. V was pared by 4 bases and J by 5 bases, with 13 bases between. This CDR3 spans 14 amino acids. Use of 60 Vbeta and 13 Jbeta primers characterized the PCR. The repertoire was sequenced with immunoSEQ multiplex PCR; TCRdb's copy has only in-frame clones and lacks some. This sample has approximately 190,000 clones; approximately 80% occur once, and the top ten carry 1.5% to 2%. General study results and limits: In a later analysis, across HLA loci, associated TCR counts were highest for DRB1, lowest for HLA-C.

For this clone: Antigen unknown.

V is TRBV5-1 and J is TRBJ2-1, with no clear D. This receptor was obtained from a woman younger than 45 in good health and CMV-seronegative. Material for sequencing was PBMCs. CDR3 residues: CASSRVGADNEQFF. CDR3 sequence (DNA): TGCGCCAGCAGCCGGGTCGGCGCGGACAATGAGCAGTTCTTC.